This T cell receptor (beta chain) was recovered during a study of CD8 T cells in ankylosing spondylitis. Findings of the study overall: Enrichment of disease-linked clones was reportedly significant in matched ankylosing spondylitis synovial fluid. There was a TCR beta motif, made of several highly homologous variants, that appeared characteristic of ankylosing spondylitis blood.

About this clonotype itself: The antigen is undetermined.

TCRdb passed the 5' RACE reads through MiXCR, listing each CDR3 protein once. The sample has under 150,000 distinct CDR3 sequences; 8% to 9% are singletons. Germline values: CDR1 LNHNV, CDR2 YYDKDF (reference sequence). The CDR3 sequence is 14 residues long. Trimming removed 0 bases at V and 4 bases at J, with 9 bases between. The TCR sequence derives from a male donor with ankylosing spondylitis. What was sequenced was synovial fluid, either unsorted or a sorted T cell fraction (not recorded which). This chain uses TRBV15 with TRBJ1-1; the D gene is possibly TRBD1 (5 bases). The chain's CDR3 is CATSRDGGITEAFF. CDR3 nucleotides: TGTGCCACCAGCAGAGATGGGGGAATCACTGAAGCTTTCTTT.